The next 11 T cell receptor beta chains were all read from a single sample in a study of T cell changes during pregnancy in multiple sclerosis. The table came from immunoSEQ multiplex PCR; TCRdb's copy has only in-frame clones and leaves some out. The sample consists of some 60,000 clones, roughly 88% of them appearing once. The sequenced sample was peripheral blood, obtained in the second trimester of pregnancy. The receptors shown here come from a female donor with multiple sclerosis, enrolled in a pregnancy study.

V and J are TRBV18 and TRBJ1-1; 8 bases line up with TRBD1. The V gene end was trimmed by 2 bases and the J gene end by 4 bases; junction bases not matched to a gene: 9. Germline CDR1 KGHSH, CDR2 LQKENI. The CDR3 contains 16 residues. The DNA for the CDR3 is TGTGCCAGCTCACCAACCAGGGGGCCCCAGGGCACTGAAGCTTTCTTT. Translating it yields CASSPTRGPQGTEAFF.

The count of this clone is one. This rearrangement joins TRBV30 to TRBJ1-5, with D tentatively TRBD1 (6 bases). Germline assignment: CDR1 GTSNPN and CDR2 SVGIG (reference sequence). CDR3 length: 14 residues. Trimming stripped 1 base from V and 7 bases from J, with 14 bases between. In DNA, the CDR3 is TGTGCCTGGAGTGGAGGGACATATTCCCAGCCCCAGCATTTT. Translated: CAWSGGTYSQPQHF.

V and J are TRBV7-9 and TRBJ1-1; D remains ambiguous. CDR3 length equals 15 residues. Trimming shortened V by 0 bases and J by 5 bases, and 13 bases separated the two germline ends. The germline gives CDR1 SEHNR, CDR2 FQNEAQ (reference sequence). CDR3 DNA sequence: TGTGCCAGCAGCTTAGCAGGGCCCACGGGGACTGAAGCTTTCTTT. Translation: CASSLAGPTGTEAFF. Based on the CDR3 plus reference TRBV7-9 and TRBJ1-1, the full variable domain is DTGVSQNPRHKITKRGQNVTFRCDPISEHNRLYWYRQTLGQGPEFLTYFQNEAQLEKSRLLSDRFSAERPKGSFSTLEIQRTEQGDSAMYLCASSLAGPTGTEAFFGQGTRLTVV.

V gene TRBV7-3 combines with J gene TRBJ1-1; D is ambiguous. Germline CDR1 SGHTA, CDR2 FQGTGA. V was shortened by 5 bases and J by 3 bases, with 19 bases between the two germline ends. This CDR3 region has 16 residues. The CDR3 loop is CASSPLSRGLDTEAFF. The CDR3 region has the DNA TGTGCCAGCAGCCCCCTCTCCCGGGGATTGGACACTGAAGCTTTCTTT. Looking up the rest from reference TRBV7-3 and TRBJ1-1 gives the full variable domain: GAGVSQTPSNKVTEKGKYVELRCDPISGHTALYWYRQSLGQGPEFLIYFQGTGAADDSGLPNDRFFAVRPEGSVSTLKIQRTERGDSAVYLCASSPLSRGLDTEAFFGQGTRLTVV.

This chain connects TRBV5-6 to TRBJ2-7; tentatively, D is TRBD1 (5 bases). V was trimmed by 4 bases and J by 1 base, leaving 9 bases between them. This CDR3 has 13 residues. CDR1 and CDR2 from the germline V gene are SGHDT and YYEEEE. The CDR3 region is CASSRTQSYEQYF. The CDR3 coding sequence is TGTGCCAGCAGCAGGACACAATCCTACGAGCAGTACTTC.

The chain uses TRBV7-2 and TRBJ2-7, with 9 bases aligning to TRBD1. Trimming at V came to 5 bases and at J to 4 bases, leaving 3 bases not matched to a gene. CDR3 length: 13 amino acids. The germline V gene has CDR1 SGHTA and CDR2 FQGNSA. The CDR3 bases are TGTGCCAGCAGCCGGGACAGGGCATACGAGCAGTACTTC. It encodes CASSRDRAYEQYF.

The chain couples TRBV28 to TRBJ1-3, with 7 bases lining up with TRBD1. Germline V gives CDR1 MDHEN, CDR2 SYDVKM. Trimming at V came to 5 bases and at J to 8 bases, leaving 12 bases not matched to a gene. The CDR3 loop spans 15 amino acids. DNA for the CDR3: TGTGCCAGCAGTCTCCGACAGGGAGTAGGGGACACCATATATTTT. Translating it yields CASSLRQGVGDTIYF.

This clone was recorded once. V gene TRBV28 combines with J gene TRBJ2-7, with TRBD1 matching 7 bases. The CDR3 runs 14 residues. CDR1 and CDR2 (germline): MDHEN, SYDVKM. With V trimmed by 5 bases and J by 4 bases, 8 bases remained unmatched. Written as DNA, the CDR3 is TGTGCCAGCAGTAGACCGGGACAGCGTTACGAGCAGTACTTC. Protein sequence: CASSRPGQRYEQYF.

The rearrangement links TRBV28 to TRBJ1-1, with TRBD1 as a possible D gene (5 bases). The V and J ends lost 3 bases and 11 bases respectively, with 13 bases between them. Germline V gene lookup returns CDR1 MDHEN and CDR2 SYDVKM. This CDR3 region has 12 residues. CDR3 bases: TGTGCCAGCAGTTTCATAGGGGCTTTCGCTTTCTTT. Its translation: CASSFIGAFAFF. Full variable domain (remainder filled in from reference TRBV28 and TRBJ1-1): DVKVTQSSRYLVKRTGEKVFLECVQDMDHENMFWYRQDPGLGLRLIYFSYDVKMKEKGDIPEGYSVSREKKERFSLILESASTNQTSMYLCASSFIGAFAFFGQGTRLTVV.

This clone was detected only once. The rearrangement links TRBV11-2 to TRBJ2-7; D possibly corresponds to TRBD2 (5 bases). V lost 8 bases and J 0 bases, leaving 17 bases between the germline ends. The CDR3 is 15 residues long. Per the germline V gene, CDR1 is SGHAT and CDR2 is FQNNGV. CDR3 protein: CASARTGGSSYEQYF. The CDR3 DNA reads as TGTGCCAGCGCCCGGACCGGTGGGAGCTCCTACGAGCAGTACTTC.

The CDR3 sequence is CASSLLRTGDGYTF. Here the CDR3 DNA reads TGCGCCAGCAGCTTGTTGAGGACAGGAGACGGCTACACCTTC. The chain links TRBV5-1 to TRBJ1-2; the match to TRBD1 covers 7 bases. Looked up from germline, CDR1 is SGHRS and CDR2 is YFSETQ. The CDR3 sequence is 14 residues long. Trimming at V came to 1 base and at J to 8 bases, leaving 8 bases not matched to a gene.